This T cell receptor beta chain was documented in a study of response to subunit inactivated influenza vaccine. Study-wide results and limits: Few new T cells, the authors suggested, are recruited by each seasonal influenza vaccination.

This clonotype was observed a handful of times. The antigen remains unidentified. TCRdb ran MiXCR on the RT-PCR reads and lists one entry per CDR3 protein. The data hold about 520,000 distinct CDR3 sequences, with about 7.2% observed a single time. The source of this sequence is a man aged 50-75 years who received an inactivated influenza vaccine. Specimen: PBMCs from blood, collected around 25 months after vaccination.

CDR3 DNA sequence: TGCAGCGTTGGCGAAGAGACCCAGTACTTC. It specifies CSVGEETQYF. This chain links TRBV29-1 with TRBJ2-5; the D is unclear. There are 10 residues in the CDR3. Germline loops: CDR1 SQVTM, CDR2 ANQGSEA. The V end lost 4 bases, the J end lost 3 bases, and 3 bases lay between the germline ends.